These T cell receptor beta chains were read from a single sample in a study of shared clonotypes between healthy human individuals. Profiled with immunoSEQ multiplex PCR; TCRdb holds only in-frame clones, not every one. The table records about 2 million clones, roughly 94% of them present only once. Sequenced material: naive CD8+ T cells sorted from blood. The receptors were sampled from a man between 18 and 35 years old in good health. Both conserved end residues are part of each CDR3. Each record gives: clone size, J gene, D gene, CDR3 length, V gene, CDR3 protein, CDR3 DNA. A D gene is named only where the DNA matches it firmly. Not every row has a clone size; where given, it reads once, few, many or a size class.

abundance: .
j_gene: TRBJ2-2
d_gene: .
len: 15
v_gene: TRBV4-1
CDR3aa: CASSPKRGSTGELFF
CDR3nt: TGCGCCAGCAGCCCAAAAAGAGGGTCCACCGGGGAGCTGTTTTTT

abundance: .
j_gene: TRBJ2-1
d_gene: TRBD2
len: 19
v_gene: TRBV14
CDR3aa: CASSQDIGWGTSGYNEQFF
CDR3nt: TGTGCCAGCAGCCAAGATATTGGGTGGGGGACTAGCGGATACAATGAGCAGTTCTTC

abundance: .
j_gene: TRBJ2-1
d_gene: TRBD2
len: 15
v_gene: TRBV10-1
CDR3aa: CASSGQRGGGPEQFF
CDR3nt: TGCGCCAGCAGTGGACAGCGGGGGGGCGGACCTGAGCAGTTCTTC

abundance: .
j_gene: TRBJ2-7
d_gene: .
len: 14
v_gene: TRBV11-2
CDR3aa: CASSSRTGTYEQYF
CDR3nt: TGTGCCAGCAGCTCCAGGACTGGGACCTACGAGCAGTACTTC

abundance: .
j_gene: TRBJ2-1
d_gene: .
len: 14
v_gene: TRBV27
CDR3aa: CASSMQAYYNEQFF
CDR3nt: TGTGCCAGCAGTATGCAGGCGTATTACAATGAGCAGTTCTTC

abundance: .
j_gene: TRBJ2-2
d_gene: .
len: 14
v_gene: TRBV28
CDR3aa: CASSLSRGTGELFF
CDR3nt: TGTGCCAGCAGTTTAAGCCGGGGCACCGGGGAGCTGTTTTTT

abundance: .
j_gene: TRBJ1-1
d_gene: .
len: 14
v_gene: TRBV7-6
CDR3aa: CASSLGEGWTEAFF
CDR3nt: TGTGCCAGCAGCCTAGGGGAGGGTTGGACTGAAGCTTTCTTT

abundance: .
j_gene: TRBJ2-7
d_gene: .
len: 14
v_gene: TRBV6-6
CDR3aa: CASSYDVGSYEQYF
CDR3nt: TGTGCCAGCAGTTACGACGTGGGGTCCTACGAGCAGTACTTC

abundance: .
j_gene: TRBJ2-1
d_gene: .
len: 17
v_gene: TRBV7-9
CDR3aa: CASSTELPVGSYNEQFF
CDR3nt: TGTGCCAGCAGCACGGAACTACCGGTTGGCTCCTACAATGAGCAGTTCTTC

abundance: .
j_gene: TRBJ1-2
d_gene: .
len: 16
v_gene: TRBV9
CDR3aa: CASSEDGTPTNYGYTF
CDR3nt: TGTGCCAGCAGCGAAGATGGGACACCTACTAACTATGGCTACACCTTC

abundance: .
j_gene: TRBJ2-2
d_gene: .
len: 16
v_gene: TRBV10-3
CDR3aa: CAISENRMKNTGELFF
CDR3nt: TGTGCCATCAGTGAGAACAGGATGAAGAACACCGGGGAGCTGTTTTTT

abundance: .
j_gene: TRBJ1-1
d_gene: .
len: 12
v_gene: TRBV7-9
CDR3aa: CASSSMGTEAFF
CDR3nt: TGTGCCAGCAGCTCAATGGGGACTGAAGCTTTCTTT

abundance: .
j_gene: TRBJ1-5
d_gene: .
len: 16
v_gene: TRBV28
CDR3aa: CASSFFSGYSNQPQHF
CDR3nt: TGTGCCAGCAGTTTTTTTTCGGGCTATAGCAATCAGCCCCAGCATTTT

abundance: .
j_gene: TRBJ1-5
d_gene: .
len: 14
v_gene: TRBV7-2
CDR3aa: CASSLGYSGQPQHF
CDR3nt: TGTGCCAGCAGCTTGGGGTACTCCGGTCAGCCCCAGCATTTT

abundance: once
j_gene: TRBJ2-3
d_gene: .
len: 11
v_gene: TRBV30
CDR3aa: CAWNGGAAQYF
CDR3nt: TGTGCCTGGAACGGCGGGGCAGCGCAGTATTTT

abundance: .
j_gene: TRBJ2-7
d_gene: .
len: 15
v_gene: TRBV27
CDR3aa: CASSLSYQGTYEQYF
CDR3nt: TGTGCCAGCAGTTTATCTTACCAGGGGACCTACGAGCAGTACTTC

abundance: .
j_gene: TRBJ1-3
d_gene: .
len: 16
v_gene: TRBV4-1
CDR3aa: CASSQYPGPLGNTIYF
CDR3nt: TGCGCCAGCAGCCAGTACCCAGGGCCCTTGGGAAACACCATATATTTT

abundance: .
j_gene: TRBJ2-1
d_gene: TRBD2
len: 14
v_gene: TRBV27
CDR3aa: CASSPGTSSDEQFF
CDR3nt: TGTGCCAGCAGCCCCGGGACTAGCAGCGATGAGCAGTTCTTC

abundance: .
j_gene: TRBJ2-3
d_gene: .
len: 14
v_gene: TRBV7-2
CDR3aa: CASSLGLFTDTQYF
CDR3nt: TGTGCCAGCAGCTTAGGACTTTTCACAGATACGCAGTATTTT

abundance: .
j_gene: TRBJ2-5
d_gene: TRBD2
len: 15
v_gene: TRBV11-2
CDR3aa: CASSSTSGDRETQYF
CDR3nt: TGTGCCAGCAGCTCGACTAGCGGGGATCGAGAGACCCAGTACTTC

abundance: .
j_gene: TRBJ2-1
d_gene: .
len: 13
v_gene: TRBV27
CDR3aa: CASSLNHYNEQFF
CDR3nt: TGTGCCAGCAGTTTAAACCACTACAATGAGCAGTTCTTC

abundance: .
j_gene: TRBJ1-5
d_gene: .
len: 14
v_gene: TRBV7-9
CDR3aa: CASSLQDENQPQHF
CDR3nt: TGTGCCAGCAGCTTACAGGATGAGAATCAGCCCCAGCATTTT

abundance: .
j_gene: TRBJ1-1
d_gene: TRBD1
len: 15
v_gene: TRBV28
CDR3aa: CASSLGRQGRTEAFF
CDR3nt: TGTGCCAGCAGTTTAGGGAGACAGGGCAGGACTGAAGCTTTCTTT

abundance: .
j_gene: TRBJ1-5
d_gene: .
len: 14
v_gene: TRBV7-9
CDR3aa: CASSLEGIGQPQHF
CDR3nt: TGTGCCAGCAGCTTGGAGGGGATAGGTCAGCCCCAGCATTTT

abundance: .
j_gene: TRBJ2-2
d_gene: .
len: 15
v_gene: TRBV7-7
CDR3aa: CASSPGGASTGELFF
CDR3nt: TGTGCTAGCAGCCCCGGTGGAGCGAGCACCGGGGAGCTGTTTTTT

abundance: .
j_gene: TRBJ1-1
d_gene: .
len: 12
v_gene: TRBV5-6
CDR3aa: CASSLWTAEAFF
CDR3nt: TGTGCCAGCAGCCTGTGGACAGCCGAAGCTTTCTTT

abundance: once
j_gene: TRBJ2-1
d_gene: .
len: 15
v_gene: TRBV30
CDR3aa: CAWSVGGIGSNEQFF
CDR3nt: TGTGCCTGGAGTGTTGGTGGGATTGGGTCCAATGAGCAGTTCTTC

abundance: .
j_gene: TRBJ1-2
d_gene: TRBD1
len: 16
v_gene: TRBV27
CDR3aa: CASSLYQGAANYGYTF
CDR3nt: TGTGCCAGCAGTTTATATCAGGGGGCTGCTAACTATGGCTACACCTTC

abundance: .
j_gene: TRBJ1-4
d_gene: TRBD1
len: 14
v_gene: TRBV30
CDR3aa: CAWSRTGVGEKLFF
CDR3nt: TGTGCCTGGAGCAGGACAGGGGTTGGTGAAAAACTGTTTTTT

abundance: .
j_gene: TRBJ2-3
d_gene: .
len: 14
v_gene: TRBV7-6
CDR3aa: CASSPGPFTDTQYF
CDR3nt: TGTGCCAGCAGCCCAGGCCCTTTCACAGATACGCAGTATTTT

abundance: .
j_gene: TRBJ2-1
d_gene: .
len: 15
v_gene: TRBV7-7
CDR3aa: CASSLSPSIDNEQFF
CDR3nt: TGTGCTAGCAGCTTATCTCCGAGCATAGACAATGAGCAGTTCTTC

abundance: .
j_gene: TRBJ2-1
d_gene: .
len: 16
v_gene: TRBV27
CDR3aa: CASSFDGGGTHNEQFF
CDR3nt: TGTGCCAGCAGTTTTGACGGGGGCGGGACTCACAATGAGCAGTTCTTC

abundance: .
j_gene: TRBJ1-5
d_gene: .
len: 12
v_gene: TRBV2
CDR3aa: CASSQGNQPQHF
CDR3nt: TGTGCCAGCAGTCAGGGGAATCAGCCCCAGCATTTT

abundance: .
j_gene: TRBJ2-3
d_gene: TRBD2
len: 19
v_gene: TRBV28
CDR3aa: CASSPSSGLAGTRGDTQYF
CDR3nt: TGTGCCAGCAGTCCCTCATCGGGACTAGCGGGAACCCGGGGAGATACGCAGTATTTT

abundance: .
j_gene: TRBJ1-5
d_gene: .
len: 14
v_gene: TRBV2
CDR3aa: CASSEWVGNQPQHF
CDR3nt: TGTGCCAGCAGTGAGTGGGTCGGCAATCAGCCCCAGCATTTT

abundance: .
j_gene: TRBJ1-2
d_gene: .
len: 12
v_gene: TRBV29-1
CDR3aa: CSVEVPTYGYTF
CDR3nt: TGCAGCGTTGAGGTCCCTACTTATGGCTACACCTTC

abundance: once
j_gene: TRBJ2-1
d_gene: .
len: 15
v_gene: TRBV9
CDR3aa: CASSVRDWVYNEQFF
CDR3nt: TGTGCCAGCAGCGTCCGGGACTGGGTCTACAATGAGCAGTTCTTC

abundance: .
j_gene: TRBJ2-5
d_gene: .
len: 14
v_gene: TRBV7-9
CDR3aa: CASSFPGQQETQYF
CDR3nt: TGTGCCAGCAGCTTTCCGGGACAACAAGAGACCCAGTACTTC

abundance: few
j_gene: TRBJ1-5
d_gene: .
len: 12
v_gene: TRBV27
CDR3aa: CASSLWNQPQHF
CDR3nt: TGTGCCAGCAGTTTATGGAATCAGCCCCAGCATTTT

abundance: .
j_gene: TRBJ2-2
d_gene: .
len: 17
v_gene: TRBV21-1
CDR3aa: CASINKRGRRDTGELFF
CDR3nt: TGTGCCAGCATCAACAAGAGGGGCAGGAGGGACACCGGGGAGCTGTTTTTT

abundance: .
j_gene: TRBJ2-1
d_gene: TRBD2
len: 13
v_gene: TRBV6-4
CDR3aa: CASSVQRGVEQFF
CDR3nt: TGTGCCAGCAGTGTCCAGCGGGGGGTCGAGCAGTTCTTC

abundance: .
j_gene: TRBJ1-5
d_gene: .
len: 14
v_gene: TRBV6-5
CDR3aa: CASSYSSGHQPQHF
CDR3nt: TGTGCCAGCAGTTACTCTTCAGGGCATCAGCCCCAGCATTTT

abundance: once
j_gene: TRBJ1-1
d_gene: .
len: 15
v_gene: TRBV6-5
CDR3aa: CASSYSQGPNTEAFF
CDR3nt: TGTGCCAGCAGTTACTCCCAGGGGCCGAACACTGAAGCTTTCTTT

abundance: .
j_gene: TRBJ2-1
d_gene: .
len: 13
v_gene: TRBV6-5
CDR3aa: CASSYAGYNEQFF
CDR3nt: TGTGCCAGCAGTTATGCTGGGTACAATGAGCAGTTCTTC